Below, 8 T cell receptor beta chains from the same sample are listed, as sequenced in a study of cytomegalovirus exposure and HLA in healthy donors. Use of 60 Vbeta and 13 Jbeta primers characterized the PCR. Repertoires were generated with immunoSEQ multiplex PCR, while TCRdb's copy carries only in-frame clones and drops some. The table includes about 190,000 clones, 80% detected once. The specimen was PBMCs. The receptors derive from a man aged 40-55 years in good health and CMV-seropositive.

The chain uses TRBV11-2 and TRBJ1-1; D is uncertain. The CDR3 contains 13 residues. Germline assignment: CDR1 SGHAT and CDR2 FQNNGV. V shed 4 bases and J shed 4 bases, with 10 bases lying between them. CDR3: CASSSTTGTEAFF. As DNA, the CDR3 is TGTGCCAGCAGCTCCACGACGGGCACTGAAGCTTTCTTT.

The genes are TRBV9 and TRBJ2-2; 8 bases are a match to TRBD2. The CDR3 sequence is 15 residues long. The junction had 7 bases not matched to a gene; V was cut back by 4 bases and J by 5 bases. Germline values: CDR1 SGDLS, CDR2 YYNGEE. The CDR3 loop is CASSLGGAGTGELFF. CDR3 nucleotides: TGTGCCAGCAGCCTCGGGGGGGCGGGAACCGGGGAGCTGTTTTTT.

The J gene is TRBJ2-7, the V gene TRBV29-1; D possibly corresponds to TRBD1 (6 bases). The CDR3 sequence is 12 residues long. V gave up 8 bases and J gave up 1 base, with 12 bases separating them. Germline V CDR1 and CDR2: SQVTM, ANQGSEA. The CDR3, as DNA: TGCAGCTGGGGGCTGTCATCCTACGAGCAGTACTTC. Amino acid sequence: CSWGLSSYEQYF.

V gene TRBV5-8 combines with J gene TRBJ1-1, with 9 positions matching TRBD1. The CDR3 has 16 residues. The V segment lost 4 bases and the J segment 5 bases; nucleotides outside the gene matches: 12. Germline V CDR1 and CDR2: SGHTS, YDEGEE. CDR3 nucleotides: TGTGCCAGCAGCACGGGACAGGGATGGGGCTGGACTGAAGCTTTCTTT. Its translation: CASSTGQGWGWTEAFF.

The chain carries TRBV5-4 and TRBJ2-7; 10 positions agree with TRBD2. Germline V gene lookup returns CDR1 SGHNT and CDR2 YYREEE (reference sequence). This CDR3 is 16 amino acids long. Trimming at V came to 3 bases and at J to 0 bases, leaving 6 bases not matched to a gene. In nucleotides, the CDR3 is TGTGCCAGCAGCTCTATACTAGCGGGGTCCTCCTACGAGCAGTACTTC. Translated, it gives CASSSILAGSSYEQYF.

The chain is built from TRBV6-6 and TRBJ2-1; 7 nucleotides agree with TRBD2. Per germline, CDR1 MNHNY and CDR2 SVGAGI (reference sequence). This CDR3 has 16 amino acids. V was pared by 5 bases and J by 2 bases, with 9 bases of the junction left unmatched. The CDR3 DNA reads TGTGCCAGCAGTACCCGAGCGGGGAAGGCCTACAATGAGCAGTTCTTC. It is translated as CASSTRAGKAYNEQFF.

This clone was seen more than once but under ten times. The chain joins TRBV6-5 to TRBJ1-5; a weak D match, TRBD1 (6 bases). This CDR3 spans 15 amino acids. Trimming took 8 bases from V and 4 from J, leaving 18 bases between them. Germline V gene lookup returns CDR1 MNHEY and CDR2 SVGAGI. CDR3: CASGNRAPTNQPQHF. The CDR3 DNA reads TGTGCCAGCGGAAACAGGGCACCCACTAATCAGCCCCAGCATTTT.

This clone came up a few times. The chain employs TRBV14 and TRBJ1-2; perhaps TRBD1 as D (5 bases). Trimming left V 1 base short and J 6 bases short, with 15 bases between. CDR1 and CDR2 (germline): SGHDN, FVKESK. The CDR3 is made up of 15 amino acids. CDR3 protein: CASSQVIGVSDGYTF. The CDR3 DNA reads TGTGCCAGCAGCCAAGTAATAGGGGTATCGGATGGCTACACCTTC.